One and the same sample provided the 19 T cell receptor beta chains below, sequenced in a study of blood T cell repertoires in COVID-19. Data came from immunoSEQ multiplex PCR; TCRdb stores just in-frame clones and leaves some out. The top ten clones hold under 6.5% of a sample with about 67,000 clones, 85% to 90% of them seen once. Sequencing input: peripheral blood. Receptors originate from a man in his fifties with active COVID-19.

This clone was observed a handful of times. V usage is TRBV7-2 and J usage is TRBJ2-3; 8 bases are shared with TRBD2. J lost 0 bases, V lost 1 base, and 12 bases had no gene match. The CDR3 spans 19 residues. CDR1 and CDR2 (germline): SGHTA, FQGNSA. In nucleotides, the CDR3 is TGTGCCAGCAGCTTAGGTTTCGGGGGTAGCGGGGTTAGCACAGATACGCAGTATTTT. Its translation is CASSLGFGGSGVSTDTQYF. Variable domain in full (rest from reference TRBV7-2 and TRBJ2-3): GAGVSQSPSNKVTEKGKDVELRCDPISGHTALYWYRQSLGQGLEFLIYFQGNSAPDKSGLPSDRFSAERTGGSVSTLTIQRTQQEDSAVYLCASSLGFGGSGVSTDTQYFGPGTRLTVL.

This rearrangement joins TRBV5-1 to TRBJ2-3; 8 positions match TRBD2. V trimming: 0 bases; J trimming: 8 bases; junction bases outside the gene matches: 8. The length of the CDR3 is 15 residues. Germline assignment: CDR1 SGHRS and CDR2 YFSETQ. CDR3 coding DNA: TGCGCCAGCAGCTTGGACGCGGGAGGAGGGGCTACGCAGTATTTT. Its protein product is CASSLDAGGGATQYF. Full variable domain (outside the CDR3, taken from reference TRBV5-1 and TRBJ2-3): KAGVTQTPRYLIKTRGQQVTLSCSPISGHRSVSWYQQTPGQGLQFLFEYFSETQRNKGNFPGRFSGRQFSNSRSEMNVSTLELGDSALYLCASSLDAGGGATQYFGPGTRLTVL.

The chain is built from TRBV11-2 and TRBJ2-1; D is perhaps TRBD1 (6 bases). Trimming cost V 5 bases and J 0 bases, with 17 bases left between them. CDR1 is SGHAT, CDR2 FQNNGV, per germline. The CDR3 length is 17 residues. The CDR3 DNA follows: TGTGCCAGCAGCACCTTCAGGGGACGGACCTCCTACAATGAGCAGTTCTTC. This sequence encodes CASSTFRGRTSYNEQFF.

In its sample, this clone was seen once. The rearrangement joins TRBV18 to TRBJ2-5, with a possible D match to TRBD2 (6 bases). CDR3 size: 13 residues. In germline, CDR1 is KGHSH, CDR2 LQKENI. V lost 1 base and J 5 bases, leaving 8 bases between the germline ends. The CDR3 DNA sequence: TGTGCCAGCTCACCACGCGGGGATGAGACCCAGTACTTC. Its translation: CASSPRGDETQYF.

V gene TRBV19 combines with J gene TRBJ2-7, with D perhaps TRBD2 (6 bases). The CDR3 loop spans 17 amino acids. V lost 5 bases and J 2 bases, leaving 22 bases between the germline ends. Germline-derived CDR1 and CDR2 are LNHDA and SQIVND (reference sequence). The CDR3 nucleotides are TGTGCCAGTAGTGCCGTCCCGTCGAGCGGGTGGGCCTACGAGCAGTACTTC. Translated: CASSAVPSSGWAYEQYF.

The chain couples TRBV3-1 (or the pseudogene TRBV3-2) to TRBJ1-3; tentatively, D is TRBD1 (5 bases). The CDR3 sequence is 14 residues long. With 1 base removed from V and 4 bases from J, the gap between germline ends came to 8 bases. Germline values: CDR1 LGHDT, CDR2 YNNKEL (reference sequence). The CDR3: CASSQAGDGNTIYF. Written as DNA, the CDR3 is TGTGCCAGCAGCCAAGCGGGGGACGGAAACACCATATATTTT.

Note on this clone: This specimen includes other DNA sequences encoding the same CDR3. This rearrangement joins TRBV9 to TRBJ1-2; D may be TRBD1 (6 bases). Germline V CDR1 and CDR2: SGDLS, YYNGEE. V was pared by 2 bases and J by 2 bases, with 7 bases between. The CDR3 has 13 residues. The CDR3 nucleotides read TGTGCCAGCAGCGTGGACAGAAACTATGGCTACACCTTC. Translation gives CASSVDRNYGYTF.

This clone was recorded a few times. This rearrangement joins TRBV6-2 or TRBV6-3 to TRBJ2-7, with D possibly TRBD1 on 6 matching bases. This CDR3 has 14 residues. Trimming left V 5 bases short and J 5 bases short, with 16 bases between. Germline V CDR1 and CDR2: MNHEY, SVGEGT. CDR3 DNA: TGTGCCAGCAGTCACAGGGTTTCGGTCGACGAGCAGTACTTC. This codes for CASSHRVSVDEQYF.

This chain uses TRBV19 with TRBJ2-3; 10 bases map to TRBD2. The CDR3 length is 14 residues. CDR1 and CDR2 from the germline V gene are LNHDA and SQIVND (reference sequence). Trimming cost V 6 bases and J 6 bases; bases outside gene matches: 6. The CDR3 DNA reads TGTGCCAGTAGCTCTAGCGGGAGTTCCGATACGCAGTATTTT. Its translation is CASSSSGSSDTQYF.

This clone was seen more than once but under ten times. V is TRBV27 and J is TRBJ1-1; D not certain. The CDR3 runs 15 residues. Germline loops: CDR1 MNHEY, CDR2 SMNVEV (reference sequence). V dropped 5 bases and J dropped 0 bases, with 13 bases sitting between them. The CDR3 spells CASSPLGGLNTEAFF. For the CDR3, the DNA is TGTGCCAGCAGTCCTCTAGGAGGGCTGAACACTGAAGCTTTCTTT.

This chain connects TRBV6-1 to TRBJ2-7; perhaps TRBD2 as D (7 bases). Germline-derived CDR1 and CDR2 are MNHNS and SASEGT. Trimming took 0 bases from V and 3 from J, leaving 21 bases between them. The CDR3 spans 18 residues. The CDR3 DNA sequence: TGTGCCAGCAGTGAAGCCCTACCTGGACGGGGAGGGGGCTACGAGCAGTACTTC. Translating it yields CASSEALPGRGGGYEQYF.

This chain connects TRBV19 to TRBJ2-1; D is possibly TRBD2 (5 bases). V lost 6 bases and J 4 bases, leaving 16 bases between the germline ends. The CDR3 sequence is 15 residues long. In germline, CDR1 is LNHDA, CDR2 SQIVND (reference sequence). The CDR3, as DNA: TGTGCCAGTAGCCTCAGCGGTATCTATTACAATGAGCAGTTCTTC. Protein product: CASSLSGIYYNEQFF.

This clone was seen a few times. The chain has TRBV5-1 and TRBJ1-2; a weak D match, TRBD1 (6 bases). Per the germline V gene, CDR1 is SGHRS and CDR2 is YFSETQ. Trimming took off 4 bases at V and 7 bases at J, with 20 bases between the two ends. The CDR3 has 15 amino acids. The CDR3 DNA follows: TGCGCCAGCAGCGGGGGACAAAAACCACCTTCTGGCTACACCTTC. Its protein is CASSGGQKPPSGYTF.

The chain is built from TRBV3-1 (or the pseudogene TRBV3-2) and TRBJ1-3; 7 nucleotides match TRBD1. CDR1 and CDR2 from the germline V gene are LGHDT and YNNKEL (reference sequence). This CDR3 contains 16 residues. V gave up 4 bases and J gave up 7 bases; unmatched junction bases: 13. The CDR3 DNA reads as TGTGCCAGCAGCCTTAGACAGGGAGCGCTAACGAACACCATATATTTT. Its protein product is CASSLRQGALTNTIYF.

The chain employs TRBV5-4 and TRBJ1-3; 7 bases fit TRBD1. The germline V gene has CDR1 SGHNT and CDR2 YYREEE (reference sequence). The CDR3 extends over 15 amino acids. The trim removed 4 bases at V and 3 bases at J, leaving 7 bases unmatched. The CDR3 DNA is TGTGCCAGCAGCCCCCAGGGGGGAATTGGAAACACCATATATTTT. Amino acids: CASSPQGGIGNTIYF.

V gene TRBV2 combines with J gene TRBJ1-1; D perhaps matches TRBD1 (5 bases). The CDR3 has 14 residues. Trimming removed 4 bases from V and 3 bases from J, with 12 bases in between. The germline V gene encodes CDR1 SNHLY and CDR2 FYNNEI. In nucleotides, the CDR3 is TGTGCCAGCAGTGTAACCACGGGGGACACTGAAGCTTTCTTT. Encoded protein: CASSVTTGDTEAFF.

The CDR3 region has the DNA TGTGCCACCAGTGGAGCCGGGGGGGGTGAGCAGTTCTTC. It codes for CATSGAGGGEQFF. V is TRBV24-1 and J is TRBJ2-1; 8 nucleotides match TRBD2. The CDR3 consists of 13 residues. Germline CDR1 is KGHDR and CDR2 is SFDVKD. V dropped 5 bases and J dropped 9; count of bases not matched to a gene: 5.

The chain links TRBV5-1 to TRBJ2-1, with 8 bases fitting TRBD2. In germline, CDR1 is SGHRS, CDR2 YFSETQ. The CDR3 is 13 amino acids. J gave up 12 bases and V 3 bases, and 8 bases lay outside the gene matches. This CDR3 is CASSWTSGGMQFF. CDR3 coding DNA: TGCGCCAGCAGCTGGACTTCGGGGGGGATGCAGTTCTTC.

V gene TRBV24-1 combines with J gene TRBJ2-3, with D possibly matching TRBD1 (7 bases). This CDR3 comprises 14 residues. Trimming pared 6 bases from V and 4 bases from J, leaving 13 bases between. Germline CDR1 reads KGHDR; CDR2 reads SFDVKD. The CDR3 reads CATSRGQGADTQYF. As DNA, the CDR3 is TGTGCCACCAGTCGGGGGCAGGGGGCAGATACGCAGTATTTT.